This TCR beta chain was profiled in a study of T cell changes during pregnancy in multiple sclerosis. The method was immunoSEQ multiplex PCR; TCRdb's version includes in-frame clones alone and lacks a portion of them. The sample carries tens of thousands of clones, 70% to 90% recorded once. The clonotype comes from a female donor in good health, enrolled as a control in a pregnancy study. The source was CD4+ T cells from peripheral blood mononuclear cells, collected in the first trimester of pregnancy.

CDR3 sequence reads: CAWSSGGGAEIRAGANTDTQYF. In nucleotides, the CDR3 is TGTGCCTGGAGTAGCGGGGGAGGGGCTGAGATTAGGGCGGGGGCCAACACAGATACGCAGTATTTT. The gene calls are TRBV30 and TRBJ2-3; 8 nucleotides line up with TRBD2. Germline CDR1 and CDR2: GTSNPN and SVGIG (reference sequence). This CDR3 comprises 22 residues. J lost 2 bases, V lost 2 bases, and 27 bases had no gene match.